The 19 T cell receptor beta chains presented below share a single source sample, sequenced in a study of radiotherapy plus CTLA-4 blockade in lung cancer. Sequenced by immunoSEQ multiplex PCR; TCRdb stores in-frame clones only, minus some. The repertoire holds tens of thousands of clones, with 80% to 90% as singletons. This specimen consisted of peripheral blood, obtained from a patient treated with radiotherapy plus ipilimumab. These receptors were collected from a human donor with non-small cell lung cancer who had stable disease on radiotherapy plus ipilimumab.

Details on this clone: The sample contains more than one DNA sequence encoding this CDR3. The chain has TRBV28 and TRBJ1-2, with D uncertain. This CDR3 comprises 10 residues. Trimming took 6 bases from V and 3 from J, leaving 2 bases between them. Germline assignment: CDR1 MDHEN and CDR2 SYDVKM. The CDR3 sequence: CASSHYGYTF. DNA of the CDR3: TGTGCCAGCAGCCACTATGGCTACACCTTC.

The rearrangement joins TRBV18 to TRBJ1-6; D is uncertain. CDR1 and CDR2 from the germline V gene are KGHSH and LQKENI. The CDR3 runs to 14 residues. The V gene lost 8 bases and the J gene lost 3 bases, with 11 bases spanning the gap. DNA for the CDR3: TGTGCCAGCACCCAAGACAACTATAATTCACCCCTCCACTTT. Its protein product is CASTQDNYNSPLHF.

This chain connects TRBV29-1 to TRBJ1-4; 9 nucleotides agree with TRBD1. This CDR3 spans 12 amino acids. The trim removed 4 bases at V and 8 bases at J, leaving 2 bases unmatched. Germline CDR1 and CDR2: SQVTM and ANQGSEA. The CDR3 here is CSVGGTGEKLFF. The CDR3 nucleotides read TGCAGCGTTGGAGGGACAGGGGAAAAACTGTTTTTT.

This sequence joins TRBV7-6 and TRBJ2-1, with 8 bases that match TRBD2. V trimming: 5 bases; J trimming: 9 bases; junction bases outside the gene matches: 3. The CDR3 has 12 residues. CDR1 and CDR2 (germline): SGHVS, FNYEAQ. Here the CDR3 DNA reads TGTGCCAGCAGCAACCGGGGGGGTGAGCAGTTCTTC. As protein: CASSNRGGEQFF.

The sample holds a few counts of this clone. The V and J genes are TRBV7-9 and TRBJ2-1, with D possibly TRBD2 on 6 matching bases. The CDR3 runs to 15 residues. Germline lookup yields CDR1 SEHNR and CDR2 FQNEAQ (reference sequence). V was cut by 5 bases and J by 6 bases, with 17 bases left in between. Here the CDR3 reads CASSPGTLYPNEQFF. Here the CDR3 DNA reads TGTGCCAGCAGCCCCGGGACTTTATACCCCAATGAGCAGTTCTTC.

The chain couples TRBV27 to TRBJ1-4; 8 bases are shared with TRBD1. This CDR3 is built from 16 residues. Germline V gene sequence: CDR1 MNHEY, CDR2 SMNVEV (reference sequence). V was pared by 3 bases and J by 7 bases, with 10 bases of the junction left unmatched. CDR3 protein: CASSLPLDRAVEKLFF. CDR3 nucleotides: TGTGCCAGCAGTTTGCCCCTGGACAGGGCGGTTGAAAAACTGTTTTTT.

The chain carries TRBV10-1 and TRBJ2-1; D is possibly TRBD2 (5 bases). CDR3 length: 14 amino acids. CDR1 and CDR2 from the germline V gene are WNHNN and SYGVQD (reference sequence). Trimming removed 0 bases at V and 8 bases at J, with 11 bases between. The CDR3 here is CASSESDSVYEQFF. The DNA for the CDR3 is TGCGCCAGCAGTGAGTCAGATAGCGTCTATGAGCAGTTCTTC.

V usage is TRBV19 and J usage is TRBJ2-3, with D possibly TRBD1 on 6 matching bases. The CDR3 covers 17 residues. V lost 5 bases to trimming and J lost 2 bases, with 20 bases between them. Germline CDR1 reads LNHDA; CDR2 reads SQIVND (reference sequence). CDR3: CASSDLIPGTHTDTQYF. The CDR3 DNA sequence: TGTGCCAGTAGTGACCTAATTCCCGGGACACACACAGATACGCAGTATTTT. The full variable domain, completed using reference TRBV19 and TRBJ2-3, is DGGITQSPKYLFRKEGQNVTLSCEQNLNHDAMYWYRQDPGQGLRLIYYSQIVNDFQKGDIAEGYSVSREKKESFPLTVTSAQKNPTAFYLCASSDLIPGTHTDTQYFGPGTRLTVL.

The chain carries TRBV15 and TRBJ1-2; maybe TRBD1 (5 bases). Trimming shortened V by 0 bases and J by 4 bases, and 18 bases separated the two germline ends. CDR3 length equals 17 residues. Germline assignment: CDR1 LNHNV and CDR2 YYDKDF (reference sequence). The CDR3 loop is CATSRDGPGAETYGYTF. The CDR3 region has the DNA TGTGCCACCAGCAGAGATGGCCCTGGGGCAGAAACCTATGGCTACACCTTC.

The V and J genes are TRBV6-5 and TRBJ2-7; no definite D call. The CDR3 loop spans 12 amino acids. The ends were cut back, 7 bases at V and 2 bases at J, with 9 bases in the middle. The germline V gene has CDR1 MNHEY and CDR2 SVGAGI. The CDR3 coding sequence is TGTGCCAGCAATGACCCTCCCTACGAGCAGTACTTC. This gives the protein CASNDPPYEQYF.

This chain connects TRBV11-2 to TRBJ1-6, with 9 bases matching TRBD1. This CDR3 has 15 amino acids. The V and J ends lost 4 bases and 7 bases, in that order; junction bases with no gene match: 5. Looked up from germline, CDR1 is SGHAT and CDR2 is FQNNGV. CDR3 in DNA: TGTGCCAGCAGCTCGGACAGGGGTAACAATTCACCCCTCCACTTT. It yields the protein CASSSDRGNNSPLHF.

This chain uses TRBV6-5 with TRBJ1-4; 9 bases agree with TRBD1. Trimming took 4 bases from V and 5 from J; bases not matched to a gene: 8. Germline V CDR1 and CDR2: MNHEY, SVGAGI. The CDR3 totals 16 residues. CDR3 sequence reads: CASSSPDRGRNEKLFF. The CDR3 nucleotides read TGTGCCAGCAGTTCCCCGGACAGGGGAAGGAATGAAAAACTGTTTTTT.

This clone was counted once. V gene TRBV5-5 combines with J gene TRBJ1-4; 10 positions match TRBD1. The V gene's germline CDR1 is SGHKS and CDR2 YYEKEE (reference sequence). CDR3 length: 17 amino acids. V gave up 4 bases and J gave up 6 bases; unmatched junction bases: 12. CDR3 protein: CASSPLGGGQGYEKLFF. In nucleotides, the CDR3 is TGTGCCAGCAGCCCGTTAGGGGGGGGACAGGGGTATGAAAAACTGTTTTTT.

The chain employs TRBV18 and TRBJ1-1; D is unresolved. Between the trimmed V and J ends, which lost 5 bases and 3 bases, there was a span of 16 bases. The CDR3 totals 15 residues. The V gene's germline CDR1 is KGHSH and CDR2 LQKENI. CDR3 DNA: TGTGCCAGCTCAATCGCGCGAGTGTCGCACACTGAAGCTTTCTTT. It codes for CASSIARVSHTEAFF.

This chain connects TRBV19 to TRBJ2-7; D perhaps matches TRBD1 (7 bases). V lost 3 bases and J 5 bases, leaving 20 bases between the germline ends. The germline CDR1 and CDR2 sequences are LNHDA and SQIVND (reference sequence). The CDR3 is made up of 16 amino acids. The CDR3 loop reads CASSIGRGTEPDEQYF. The CDR3 DNA follows: TGTGCCAGTAGTATTGGTCGGGGGACAGAACCCGACGAGCAGTACTTC.

V is TRBV6-1 and J is TRBJ2-7; D may be TRBD1 (6 bases). Germline loops: CDR1 MNHNS, CDR2 SASEGT. This CDR3 has 15 amino acids. Trimming took 6 bases from V and 3 from J, leaving 18 bases between them. The CDR3 region is CASSPRGSPGYEQYF. The DNA for the CDR3 is TGTGCCAGCAGCCCCAGGGGCTCACCGGGCTACGAGCAGTACTTC.

The chain links TRBV18 to TRBJ2-3; 11 bases agree with TRBD2. Germline values: CDR1 KGHSH, CDR2 LQKENI. Trimming took 2 bases from V and 5 from J; bases not matched to a gene: 6. This CDR3 is built from 16 residues. CDR3: CASSPYLAGGEDTQYF. DNA for the CDR3: TGTGCCAGCTCACCATATCTAGCGGGGGGAGAAGATACGCAGTATTTT.

The table lists this clone with a few counts. CDR3 region: CASSFQPPGQTYGYTF. The CDR3 DNA sequence: TGTGCCAGCAGCTTTCAACCGCCGGGACAGACATATGGCTACACCTTC. This chain joins TRBV5-4 and TRBJ1-2; 7 bases are shared with TRBD1. Germline CDR1 and CDR2: SGHNT and YYREEE (reference sequence). The V gene end was trimmed by 2 bases and the J gene end by 5 bases; junction bases not matched to a gene: 12. The CDR3 loop spans 16 amino acids. Supplemented by reference TRBV5-4 and TRBJ1-2, the full variable domain reads ETGVTQSPTHLIKTRGQQVTLRCSSQSGHNTVSWYQQALGQGPQFIFQYYREEENGRGNFPPRFSGLQFPNYSSELNVNALELDDSALYLCASSFQPPGQTYGYTFGSGTRLTVV.

This chain connects TRBV4-2 to TRBJ1-5; D unresolved. Looked up from germline, CDR1 is LGHNA and CDR2 is YNFKEQ. Trimming took 0 bases from V and 7 from J, leaving 13 bases between them. The CDR3 sequence is 15 residues long. The CDR3, as DNA: TGTGCCAGCAGCCAAGACGCGGGAAACGGGCAGCCCCAGCATTTT. Encoded protein: CASSQDAGNGQPQHF.